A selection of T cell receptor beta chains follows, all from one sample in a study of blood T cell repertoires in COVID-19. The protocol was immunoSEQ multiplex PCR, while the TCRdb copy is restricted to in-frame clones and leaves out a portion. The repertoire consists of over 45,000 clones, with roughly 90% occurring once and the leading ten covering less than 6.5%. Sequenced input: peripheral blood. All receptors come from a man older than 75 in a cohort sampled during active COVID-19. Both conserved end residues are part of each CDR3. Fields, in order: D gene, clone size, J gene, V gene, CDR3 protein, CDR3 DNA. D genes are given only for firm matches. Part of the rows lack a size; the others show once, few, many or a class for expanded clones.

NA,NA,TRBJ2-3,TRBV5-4,CASRQGGIDTQYF,TGTGCCAGCAGACAGGGGGGGATAGATACGCAGTATTTT
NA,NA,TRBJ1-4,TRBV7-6,CASSQIRATNEKLFF,TGTGCCAGCAGCCAAATCCGGGCAACTAATGAAAAACTGTTTTTT
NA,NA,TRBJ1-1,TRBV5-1,CASSLVAGTEAFF,TGCGCCAGCAGCTTGGTGGCAGGGACTGAAGCTTTCTTT
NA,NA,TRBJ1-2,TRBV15,CATSRDREERNYGYTF,TGTGCCACCAGCAGAGATCGGGAAGAGCGAAACTATGGCTACACCTTC
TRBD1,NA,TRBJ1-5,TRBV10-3,CAISGRTGQPQHF,TGTGCCATCAGTGGCCGGACAGGACAGCCCCAGCATTTT
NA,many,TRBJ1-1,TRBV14,CASSQAGVSNTEAFF,TGTGCCAGCAGCCAAGCCGGGGTATCGAACACTGAAGCTTTCTTT
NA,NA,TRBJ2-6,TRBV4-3,CASSQEGSGSGANVLTF,TGCGCCAGCAGCCAAGAAGGTTCGGGCTCTGGGGCCAACGTCCTGACTTTC
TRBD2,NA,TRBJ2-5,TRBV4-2,CASSQDIAGGTETQYF,TGTGCCAGCAGCCAAGATATAGCGGGAGGGACAGAGACCCAGTACTTC
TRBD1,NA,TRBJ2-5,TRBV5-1,CASSLGGTGDRETQYF,TGCGCCAGCAGCCTGGGCGGGACAGGGGATCGAGAGACCCAGTACTTC
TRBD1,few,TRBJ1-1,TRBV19,CASSLGQAPGEAFF,TGTGCCAGTAGTTTGGGACAGGCCCCGGGTGAAGCTTTCTTT
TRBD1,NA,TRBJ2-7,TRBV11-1,CASSLSDRGIYEQYF,TGTGCCAGCAGCCTCTCGGACAGGGGAATCTACGAGCAGTACTTC
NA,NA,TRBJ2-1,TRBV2,CASVLQGALNNEQFF,TGTGCCAGCGTCCTTCAAGGGGCGCTAAACAATGAGCAGTTCTTC
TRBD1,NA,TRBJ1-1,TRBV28,CASRDRDRGTEAFF,TGTGCCAGCAGGGACCGGGACAGGGGTACTGAAGCTTTCTTT
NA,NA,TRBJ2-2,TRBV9,CASSITTSSTGELFF,TGTGCCAGCAGCATTACCACTAGCAGCACCGGGGAGCTGTTTTTT
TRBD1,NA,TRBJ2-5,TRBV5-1,CASRQQGAQETQYF,TGCGCCAGCAGGCAACAGGGGGCCCAAGAGACCCAGTACTTC
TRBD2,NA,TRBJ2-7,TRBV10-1,CATRWHPIREMVAGICYEQYF,TGCGCCACCAGATGGCATCCAATCAGGGAAATGGTAGCGGGAATATGCTACGAGCAGTACTTC
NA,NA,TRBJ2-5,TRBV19,CASSIPGGETQYF,TGTGCCAGTAGTATCCCCGGGGGAGAGACCCAGTACTTC
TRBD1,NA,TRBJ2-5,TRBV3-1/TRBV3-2,CASSLQGQETQYF,TGTGCCAGCAGCTTACAGGGGCAAGAGACCCAGTACTTC
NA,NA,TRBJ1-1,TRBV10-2,CASNPGGDTEAFF,TGCGCCAGCAATCCCGGGGGGGACACTGAAGCTTTCTTT
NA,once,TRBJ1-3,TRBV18,CASSPPSTTSGNTIYF,TGTGCCAGCTCACCTCCCAGTACCACCTCTGGAAACACCATATATTTT
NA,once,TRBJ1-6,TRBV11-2,CASSPRGGLNSPLHF,TGTGCCAGCAGCCCCCGGGGGGGTCTTAATTCACCCCTCCACTTT
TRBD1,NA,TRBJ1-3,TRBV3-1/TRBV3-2,CASSLRQGGNTIYF,TGTGCCAGCAGCCTTAGACAGGGCGGAAACACCATATATTTT
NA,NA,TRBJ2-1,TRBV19,CASSMSGLLYNEQFF,TGTGCCAGTAGTATGTCCGGACTATTATACAATGAGCAGTTCTTC
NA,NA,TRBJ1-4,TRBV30,CAWSVQGNEKLFF,TGTGCCTGGAGTGTACAGGGTAATGAAAAACTGTTTTTT
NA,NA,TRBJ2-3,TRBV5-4,CASSYRTSTDTQYF,TGTGCCAGCAGCTACAGAACCAGCACAGATACGCAGTATTTT
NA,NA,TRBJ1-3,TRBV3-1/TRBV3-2,CASSQATITRNTIYF,TGTGCCAGCAGCCAAGCGACAATCACAAGAAACACCATATATTTT
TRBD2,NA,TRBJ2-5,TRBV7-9,CASSLGVSAGGPEETQYF,TGTGCCAGCAGCTTAGGGGTTTCGGCGGGAGGGCCAGAGGAGACCCAGTACTTC
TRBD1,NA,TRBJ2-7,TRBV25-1,CASSETGTGTSYEQYF,TGTGCCAGCAGTGAAACCGGGACAGGGACCTCCTACGAGCAGTACTTC
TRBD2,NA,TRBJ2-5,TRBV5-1,CASSGSGGQETQYF,TGCGCCAGCAGCGGGAGCGGGGGCCAAGAGACCCAGTACTTC
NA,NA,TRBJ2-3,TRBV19,CASSISQGREDTQYF,TGTGCCAGTAGTATTTCCCAGGGAAGGGAAGATACGCAGTATTTT
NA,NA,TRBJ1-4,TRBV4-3,CASSQTQGPNEKLFF,TGCGCCAGCAGCCAGACACAGGGTCCTAATGAAAAACTGTTTTTT
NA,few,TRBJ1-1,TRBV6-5,CASSYLRTRMNTEAFF,TGTGCCAGCAGTTACCTTAGGACACGAATGAACACTGAAGCTTTCTTT
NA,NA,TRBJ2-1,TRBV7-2,CASSFPGQYNEQFF,TGTGCCAGCAGCTTTCCGGGACAATACAATGAGCAGTTCTTC
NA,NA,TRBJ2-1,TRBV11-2,CASSLVTENNEQFF,TGTGCCAGCAGCTTAGTTACAGAAAACAATGAGCAGTTCTTC
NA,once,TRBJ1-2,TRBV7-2,CASSLAQGAGYTF,TGTGCCAGCAGCTTAGCACAGGGTGCTGGCTACACCTTC
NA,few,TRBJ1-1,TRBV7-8,CASSLFLAREAFF,TGTGCCAGCAGCTTATTCTTAGCAAGAGAAGCTTTCTTT
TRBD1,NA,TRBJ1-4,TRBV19,CASSIGQGVEKLFF,TGTGCCAGTAGTATCGGACAGGGTGTTGAAAAACTGTTTTTT
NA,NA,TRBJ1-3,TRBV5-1,CASSLSDSGNTIYF,TGCGCCAGCAGCTTAAGCGACTCTGGAAACACCATATATTTT
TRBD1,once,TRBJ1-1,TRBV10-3,CAISDFIRTGRDTEAFF,TGTGCCATCAGTGACTTCATAAGGACAGGGAGGGACACTGAAGCTTTCTTT
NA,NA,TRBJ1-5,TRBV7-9,CASSLGGPGQPQHF,TGTGCCAGCAGCTTAGGGGGGCCCGGGCAGCCCCAGCATTTT
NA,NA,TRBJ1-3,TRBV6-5,CASSSERTGNTIYF,TGTGCCAGCAGCTCGGAGAGGACTGGAAACACCATATATTTT
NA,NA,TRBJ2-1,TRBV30,CAWRQDYNEQFF,TGTGCCTGGCGGCAGGACTACAATGAGCAGTTCTTC
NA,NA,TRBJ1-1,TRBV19,CASSLRTVSEQTEAFF,TGTGCCAGTAGTCTTAGGACAGTTTCTGAACAAACTGAAGCTTTCTTT
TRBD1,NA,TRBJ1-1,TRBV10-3,CAIRLGDRGTEAFF,TGTGCCATCAGGCTCGGCGACAGGGGCACTGAAGCTTTCTTT
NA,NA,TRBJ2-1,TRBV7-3,CASSADGQTYNEQFF,TGTGCCAGCAGCGCGGACGGACAAACCTACAATGAGCAGTTCTTC
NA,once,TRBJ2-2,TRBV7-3,CASSLWAGGITGELFF,TGTGCCAGCAGCTTATGGGCAGGGGGGATCACCGGGGAGCTGTTTTTT
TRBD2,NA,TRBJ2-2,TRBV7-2,CASSIGAAGLAGRTFF,TGTGCCAGCAGTATAGGGGCTGCGGGACTAGCGGGGAGAACCTTCTTT
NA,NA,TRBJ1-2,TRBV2,CASSRTENYGYTF,TGTGCCAGCAGTCGGACAGAAAACTATGGCTACACCTTC
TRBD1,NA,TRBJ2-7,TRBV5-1,CASTRDSPYEQYF,TGCGCCAGCACCCGGGACAGCCCCTACGAGCAGTACTTC
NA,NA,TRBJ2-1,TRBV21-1,CASSTRGQDEQFF,TGTGCCAGCAGCACCAGGGGACAGGATGAGCAGTTCTTC
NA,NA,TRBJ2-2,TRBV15,CATSGITGNTGELFF,TGTGCCACCAGCGGAATAACAGGGAACACCGGGGAGCTGTTTTTT
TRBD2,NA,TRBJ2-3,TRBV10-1,CASSESKLAGAVDTQYF,TGCGCCAGCAGTGAGTCCAAGCTAGCGGGAGCGGTAGATACGCAGTATTTT
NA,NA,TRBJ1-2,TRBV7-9,CASSQLEGVGGYTF,TGTGCCAGCAGCCAACTCGAGGGGGTCGGAGGCTACACCTTC
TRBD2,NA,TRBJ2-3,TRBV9,CASSVAPAGGTDTQYF,TGTGCCAGCAGCGTAGCCCCAGCGGGAGGAACAGATACGCAGTATTTT
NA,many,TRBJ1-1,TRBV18,CASSPLPGDPTEAFF,TGTGCCAGCTCACCTCTTCCGGGGGACCCCACTGAAGCTTTCTTT
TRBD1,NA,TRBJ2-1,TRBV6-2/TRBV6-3,CASSYTTSTGSYEQFF,TGTGCCAGCAGTTACACGACCTCGACAGGGAGCTATGAGCAGTTCTTC
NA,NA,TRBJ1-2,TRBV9,CASSVALGEEYGYTF,TGTGCCAGCAGCGTAGCTCTTGGGGAGGAGTATGGCTACACCTTC
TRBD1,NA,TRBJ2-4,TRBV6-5,CASSYSTGAAQNIQYF,TGTGCCAGCAGTTACTCCACAGGGGCCGCACAAAACATTCAGTACTTC